The T cell receptor (beta chain) under discussion was sequenced for a study of blood T cell repertoires in COVID-19. Across the study: COVID-19 samples, acute and convalescent, were from the United States, Italy and Spain. The cDNA or gDNA used as material had been derived from T cells, B-cell-depleted T cells, or PBMCs.

Only in-frame clones appear in the TCRdb table, and some are missing; sequencing was by immunoSEQ multiplex PCR. The sample includes hundreds of thousands of clones, around 85% of them seen just once. From germline, CDR1 is SGHAT and CDR2 FQNNGV. The trim removed 5 bases at V and 3 bases at J, leaving 15 bases unmatched. CDR3 length: 18 amino acids. Before being deemed recovered, Cohort 3 donors had two negative PCRs, clearance, or symptom resolution. Sequenced input: PBMCs or T cells enriched from blood (not recorded which). The sequence came from a woman aged 50 to 60 who had recovered from COVID-19. The chain has TRBV11-2 and TRBJ2-2; 7 bases line up with TRBD1. CDR3 DNA sequence: TGTGCCAGCAGCCCCAAGGGGACAGTGTTGATCTACACCGGGGAGCTGTTTTTT. Protein sequence: CASSPKGTVLIYTGELFF.